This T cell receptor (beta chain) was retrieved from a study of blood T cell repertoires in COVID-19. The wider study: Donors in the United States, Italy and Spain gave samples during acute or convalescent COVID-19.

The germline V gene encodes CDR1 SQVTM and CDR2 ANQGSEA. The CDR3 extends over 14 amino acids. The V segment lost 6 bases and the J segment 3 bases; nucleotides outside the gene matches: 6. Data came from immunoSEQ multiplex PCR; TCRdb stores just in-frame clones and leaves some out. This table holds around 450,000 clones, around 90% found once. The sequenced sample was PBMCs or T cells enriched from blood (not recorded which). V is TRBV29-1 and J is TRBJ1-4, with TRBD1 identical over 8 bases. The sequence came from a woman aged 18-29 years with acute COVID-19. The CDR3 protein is CSVAQTGANEKLFF. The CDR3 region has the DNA TGCAGCGTCGCCCAGACAGGGGCTAATGAAAAACTGTTTTTT. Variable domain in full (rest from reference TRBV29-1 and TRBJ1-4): SAVISQKPSRDICQRGTSLTIQCQVDSQVTMMFWYRQQPGQSLTLIATANQGSEATYESGFVIDKFPISRPNLTFSTLTVSNMSPEDSSIYLCSVAQTGANEKLFFGSGTQLSVL.